These T cell receptor beta chains were read from a single sample in a study of blood T cell repertoires in COVID-19. Produced via immunoSEQ multiplex PCR; TCRdb's table is partial and in-frame only. The table records around 170,000 clones, around 90% of them present only once. The sequenced sample consisted of peripheral blood. All receptors come from a man aged 55 to 70 with acute or convalescent COVID-19. Each CDR3 is given with its conserved first and last residue. The D gene is left open where the match is weak. The size field is filled for only some rows; it gives once, few, many or a size class.

V	J	size	D	DNA	CDR3
TRBV4-1	TRBJ1-5	-	TRBD1	TGCGCCAGCAGCCAAGTTGCAACAGGGGTAGGTCAGCCCCAGCATTTT	CASSQVATGVGQPQHF
TRBV30	TRBJ2-3	once	-	TGTGCCTGGAGTGCCCCAGTCACAGATACGCAGTATTTT	CAWSAPVTDTQYF
TRBV27	TRBJ1-6	once	-	TGTGCCAGCAGTTTGAATCAGGATAATTCACCCCTCCACTTT	CASSLNQDNSPLHF
TRBV7-9	TRBJ1-4	-	TRBD1	TGTGCCAGCAGGCCAGGGGGCGGTAATGAAAAACTGTTTTTT	CASRPGGGNEKLFF
TRBV15	TRBJ2-2	once	TRBD1	TGTGCCACCAGCAGAGATGGGGGACAGGGGGCTTTGGGGGAGCTGTTTTTT	CATSRDGGQGALGELFF
TRBV28	TRBJ1-5	once	-	TGTGCCAGCAGTTCAGATCAGGGTAGACAGCCCCAGCATTTT	CASSSDQGRQPQHF
TRBV9	TRBJ2-3	-	-	TGTGCCAGCAGCGTAGGTGCGAAAGATACGCAGTATTTT	CASSVGAKDTQYF
TRBV18	TRBJ1-1	-	-	TGTGCCAGCTCCCCAGGGAGCGCTGAAGCTTTCTTT	CASSPGSAEAFF
TRBV5-1	TRBJ1-5	-	-	TGCGCCAGCAGCCCAGACGGGATCAATCAGCCCCAGCATTTT	CASSPDGINQPQHF
TRBV5-1	TRBJ1-6	once	-	TGCGCCAGCAGCTTGCCAAATCCAGGGTCACCCCTCCACTTT	CASSLPNPGSPLHF
TRBV5-4	TRBJ1-4	-	TRBD1	TGTGCCAGCAGCTTGGAGGGGGCGAGAAATGAAAAACTGTTTTTT	CASSLEGARNEKLFF
TRBV6-5	TRBJ1-2	few	-	TGTGCCAGCAGTACAGGGCTGGGAAGGGGCTATGGCTACACCTTC	CASSTGLGRGYGYTF
TRBV20-1	TRBJ2-1	-	TRBD2	TGCAGTGCTAGTAGGCTGACTAGCGGGGGGCTGGGGGGCTCCTACAATGAGCAGTTCTTC	CSASRLTSGGLGGSYNEQFF
TRBV27	TRBJ2-7	-	-	TGTGCCAGCAGTTTGTACCAGGACTACGAGCAGTACTTC	CASSLYQDYEQYF
TRBV29-1	TRBJ2-6	-	-	TGCAGCGTTGCGGGACTCCCTTGGGGGGCCAACGTCCTGACTTTC	CSVAGLPWGANVLTF
TRBV19	TRBJ2-2	-	TRBD2	TGTGCCAGTCCGGGGGGATCGAACACCGGGGAGCTGTTTTTT	CASPGGSNTGELFF
TRBV24-1	TRBJ2-3	-	-	TGTGCCACCAGTGATCCCGCCGACGGGGGAACCACAGATACGCAGTATTTT	CATSDPADGGTTDTQYF
TRBV5-5	TRBJ1-2	-	-	TGTGCCAGCAGCTCCAGGGTTGAGGGCTACACCTTC	CASSSRVEGYTF
TRBV30	TRBJ1-1	-	-	TGTGCCTGGAGAAGGGGGAACACTGAAGCTTTCTTT	CAWRRGNTEAFF
TRBV10-1	TRBJ2-3	once	-	TGCGCCAGCAGTCGCCGGGACTTCCGCACAGATACGCAGTATTTT	CASSRRDFRTDTQYF
TRBV7-9	TRBJ1-3	once	-	TGTGCCAGCAGCTTACTCCTGGGAAACACCATATATTTT	CASSLLLGNTIYF
TRBV3-1/TRBV3-2	TRBJ1-3	once	-	TGTGCCAGCAGCCCCGGTGGCGGGTATAGAAACACCATATATTTT	CASSPGGGYRNTIYF
TRBV24-1	TRBJ2-7	-	-	TGTGCCACCAGCCAGGGCGCAGGTAAGAACGAGCAGTACTTC	CATSQGAGKNEQYF
TRBV27	TRBJ2-2	-	TRBD2	TGTGCCAGCAGTGGGGGGGAGGCCGGGGAGCTGTTTTTT	CASSGGEAGELFF
TRBV5-1	TRBJ1-1	-	-	TGCGCCAGCAGCTTGGACCGGGCTACTTCGCGGGACACTGAAGCTTTCTTT	CASSLDRATSRDTEAFF
TRBV12-2	TRBJ2-5	-	-	TGTGCAAGTCGCCCCGCCCGGGCTAGCGGATACCAAGAGACCCAGTACTTC	CASRPARASGYQETQYF
TRBV19	TRBJ2-7	-	TRBD1	TGTGCCAGTAGTCCAGGGGGTAGCTACGAGCAGTACTTC	CASSPGGSYEQYF
TRBV5-1	TRBJ2-2	-	-	TGCGCCAGCAGCTTGCGGTACACCGGGGAGCTGTTTTTT	CASSLRYTGELFF
TRBV19	TRBJ1-5	-	TRBD1	TGTGCCAGTAGTCCGGGACAGGGGACAGGCAATCAGCCCCAGCATTTT	CASSPGQGTGNQPQHF
TRBV6-5	TRBJ1-2	-	-	TGTGCCAGCAGTTCCGCACAACAGGGCCCCTATGGCTACACCTTC	CASSSAQQGPYGYTF
TRBV2	TRBJ1-2	-	-	TGTGCCACCTCTTGGGACTTCTATGGCTACACCTTC	CATSWDFYGYTF
TRBV11-2	TRBJ1-3	-	TRBD1	TGTGCCAGCAGCTTTGCCCTCACTGGGACAGGGTTAAGAAACACCATATATTTT	CASSFALTGTGLRNTIYF
TRBV5-8	TRBJ1-4	-	TRBD1	TGTGCCAGCAGCAATAGACAGGGGGCGAAGACTAATGAAAAACTGTTTTTT	CASSNRQGAKTNEKLFF
TRBV24-1	TRBJ1-6	-	-	TGTGCCACCAGTGATTTTCACATCATGCACTCCTATAATTCACCCCTCCACTTT	CATSDFHIMHSYNSPLHF
TRBV7-3	TRBJ2-7	-	-	TGTGCCAGCAGCTTAAATGCAGGTACCTACGAGCAGTACTTC	CASSLNAGTYEQYF
TRBV19	TRBJ1-5	few	TRBD1	TGTGCCAGTAGTATAGGACAGGGGGCATTTCAGCCCCAGCATTTT	CASSIGQGAFQPQHF
TRBV4-1	TRBJ2-1	-	TRBD2	TGCGCCAGCAGCCAAGGGCGTGTGCGGGGGGGCAACAATGAGCAGTTCTTC	CASSQGRVRGGNNEQFF
TRBV30	TRBJ1-2	once	-	TGTGCCTGGACTCGGGGGGGTACCCTCTATGGCTACACCTTC	CAWTRGGTLYGYTF
TRBV19	TRBJ1-1	-	-	TGTGCCAGCTTAAAGGGAGGGACGAACACTGAAGCTTTCTTT	CASLKGGTNTEAFF
TRBV7-2	TRBJ1-6	-	-	TGTGCCAGCAGCTTATTGTCCTCGGGTAATTCACCCCTCCACTTT	CASSLLSSGNSPLHF
TRBV19	TRBJ1-5	once	TRBD1	TGTGCCAGTAGTTACAGGGGCATCAATCAGCCCCAGCATTTT	CASSYRGINQPQHF
TRBV29-1	TRBJ1-2	few	-	TGCAGCGTCTACTTATCGGAAAGGGGTGGCTACACCTTC	CSVYLSERGGYTF
TRBV7-2	TRBJ1-2	-	TRBD1	TGTGCCAGCTCCGCAGGGGGCAGTGGCTACACCTTC	CASSAGGSGYTF
TRBV5-5	TRBJ1-2	-	TRBD1	TGTGCCAGCAGCCCGAGGACAGGGGACCCTAACTATGGCTACACCTTC	CASSPRTGDPNYGYTF
TRBV5-8	TRBJ1-1	few	-	TGTGCCAGCAGCTTGAGTAACAGGAACACTGAAGCTTTCTTT	CASSLSNRNTEAFF
TRBV10-1	TRBJ2-7	-	TRBD1	TGCGCCAGCACAAACCCTCAGGGGGCCGGCTACGAGCAGTACTTC	CASTNPQGAGYEQYF
TRBV7-9	TRBJ1-2	-	TRBD1	TGTGCCAGCAGCTTCGCCGGACAGGGGAGTGGCTACACCTTC	CASSFAGQGSGYTF
TRBV27	TRBJ1-4	-	TRBD1	TGTGCCAGCAGTTTCTTGTCAGGGGGCGCGGGAGAAAAACTGTTTTTT	CASSFLSGGAGEKLFF
TRBV4-3	TRBJ2-2	-	TRBD2	TGCGCCAGCAACACCGACTCGGGGGGAAACACCGGGGAGCTGTTTTTT	CASNTDSGGNTGELFF